The clone carrying this T cell receptor beta chain was recorded many times. Its specificity is unknown. This beta chain came through as a stray read in a library set up for alpha chains, and its size says little. The record originates from a study of spatial heterogeneity in lung cancer. Study observations and caveats: Tracking of tumor mutation counts was seen in expanded intratumoral alpha and beta TCR counts.

MiXCR, run by TCRdb on the 5' RACE reads, gives a single entry per CDR3 protein. The data contain 13,000 to 15,000 distinct CDR3 sequences, about 4.8% of them seen just once; the ten biggest clones take up around 17%. Time point reported: sample taken at primary tumor resection. Whole RNA came from tumor, nontumor lung or frozen PBMC and was sequenced without being sorted. Germline V gene lookup returns CDR1 GTSNPN and CDR2 SVGIG (reference sequence). This CDR3 comprises 13 residues. V lost 2 bases, J lost 6 bases, and 4 bases stayed unmatched. This TCR came from a female donor with early-stage non-small cell lung cancer. Source: lung tumor tissue, taken at surgery. This chain links TRBV30 with TRBJ1-5, with 7 bases aligning to TRBD1. The CDR3 region has the DNA TGTGCCTGGAGTAACAGGGGAGGTCAGCCCCAGCATTTT. This codes for CAWSNRGGQPQHF.